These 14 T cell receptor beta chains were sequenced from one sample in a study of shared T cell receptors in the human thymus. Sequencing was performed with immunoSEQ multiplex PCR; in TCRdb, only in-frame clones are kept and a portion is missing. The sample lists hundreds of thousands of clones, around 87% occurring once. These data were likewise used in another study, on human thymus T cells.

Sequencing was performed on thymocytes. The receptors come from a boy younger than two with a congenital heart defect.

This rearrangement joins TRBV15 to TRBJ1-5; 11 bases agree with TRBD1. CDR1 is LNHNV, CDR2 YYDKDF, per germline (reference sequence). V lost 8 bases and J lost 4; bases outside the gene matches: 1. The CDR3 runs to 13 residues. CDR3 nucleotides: TGTGCCACCCGGGACAGGGGGAATCAGCCCCAGCATTTT. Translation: CATRDRGNQPQHF.

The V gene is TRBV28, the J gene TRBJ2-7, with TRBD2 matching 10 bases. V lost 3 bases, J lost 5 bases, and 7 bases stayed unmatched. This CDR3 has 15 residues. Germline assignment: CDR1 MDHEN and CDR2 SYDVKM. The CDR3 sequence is CASSLNTSGKDEQYF. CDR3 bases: TGTGCCAGCAGTTTGAACACTAGCGGGAAGGACGAGCAGTACTTC.

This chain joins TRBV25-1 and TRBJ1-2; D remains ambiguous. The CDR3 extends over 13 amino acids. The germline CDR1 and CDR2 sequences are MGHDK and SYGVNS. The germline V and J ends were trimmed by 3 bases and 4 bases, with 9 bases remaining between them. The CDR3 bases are TGTGCCAGCAGTGATCGGGTGGCCTATGGCTACACCTTC. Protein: CASSDRVAYGYTF.

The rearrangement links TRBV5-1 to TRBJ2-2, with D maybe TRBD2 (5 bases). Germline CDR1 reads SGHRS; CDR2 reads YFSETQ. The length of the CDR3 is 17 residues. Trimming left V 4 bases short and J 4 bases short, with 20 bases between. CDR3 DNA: TGCGCCAGCAGCCAATGTGGCGCGGGTTCGGGCACCGGGGAGCTGTTTTTT. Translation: CASSQCGAGSGTGELFF.

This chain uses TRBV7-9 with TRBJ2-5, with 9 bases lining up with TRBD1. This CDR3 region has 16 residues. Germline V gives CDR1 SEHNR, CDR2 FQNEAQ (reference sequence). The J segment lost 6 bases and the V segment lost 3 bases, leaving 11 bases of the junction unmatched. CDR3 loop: CASSFPGRQGGKTQYF. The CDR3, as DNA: TGTGCCAGCAGCTTCCCCGGTAGACAGGGGGGGAAGACCCAGTACTTC.

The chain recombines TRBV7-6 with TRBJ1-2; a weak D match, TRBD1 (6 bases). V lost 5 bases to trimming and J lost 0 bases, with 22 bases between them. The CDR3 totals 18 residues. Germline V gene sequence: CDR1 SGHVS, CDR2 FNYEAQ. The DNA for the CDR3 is TGTGCCAGCAGCCGGATCTCGGGACACCGTGAGACTAACTATGGCTACACCTTC. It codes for CASSRISGHRETNYGYTF.

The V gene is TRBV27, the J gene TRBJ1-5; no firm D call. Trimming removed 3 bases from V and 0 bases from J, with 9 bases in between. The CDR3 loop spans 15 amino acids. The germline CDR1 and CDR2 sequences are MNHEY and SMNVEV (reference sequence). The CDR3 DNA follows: TGTGCCAGCAGTTTGGGTGGAGGTAGCAATCAGCCCCAGCATTTT. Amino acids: CASSLGGGSNQPQHF.

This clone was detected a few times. The CDR3 here is CASSTVGGYQPQHF. The CDR3 DNA follows: TGTGCCAGTAGTACCGTCGGGGGGTATCAGCCCCAGCATTTT. V and J are TRBV19 and TRBJ1-5; possibly TRBD1 for D (5 bases). This CDR3 contains 14 residues. The V gene's germline CDR1 is LNHDA and CDR2 SQIVND (reference sequence). Deletions cut 4 bases from V and 5 bases from J, with 12 bases between.

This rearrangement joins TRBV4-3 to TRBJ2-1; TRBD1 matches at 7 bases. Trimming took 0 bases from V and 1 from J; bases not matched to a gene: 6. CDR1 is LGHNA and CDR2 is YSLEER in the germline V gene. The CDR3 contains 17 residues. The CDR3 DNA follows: TGCGCCAGCAGCCAAGATTCAGCCAGGGGGTCCTACAATGAGCAGTTCTTC. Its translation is CASSQDSARGSYNEQFF.

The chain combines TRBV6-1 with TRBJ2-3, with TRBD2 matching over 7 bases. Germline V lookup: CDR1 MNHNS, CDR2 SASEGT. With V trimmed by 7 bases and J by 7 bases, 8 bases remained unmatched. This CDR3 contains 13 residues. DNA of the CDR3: TGTGCCAGCACCGCAGGGACTACAAATACGCAGTATTTT. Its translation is CASTAGTTNTQYF.

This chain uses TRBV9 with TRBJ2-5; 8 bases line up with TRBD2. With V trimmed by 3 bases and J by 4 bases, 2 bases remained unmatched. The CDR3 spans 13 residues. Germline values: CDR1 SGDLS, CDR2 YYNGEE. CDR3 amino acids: CASSGSGIETQYF. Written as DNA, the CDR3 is TGTGCCAGCAGCGGTAGCGGGATAGAGACCCAGTACTTC.

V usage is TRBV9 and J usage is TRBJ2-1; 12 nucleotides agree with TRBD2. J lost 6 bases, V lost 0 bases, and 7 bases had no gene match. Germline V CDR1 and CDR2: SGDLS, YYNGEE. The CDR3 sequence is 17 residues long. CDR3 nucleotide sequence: TGTGCCAGCAGCGTAGAGCCTAGCGGGAGGGACAGCAATGAGCAGTTCTTC. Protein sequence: CASSVEPSGRDSNEQFF. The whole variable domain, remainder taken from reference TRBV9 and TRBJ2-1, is DSGVTQTPKHLITATGQRVTLRCSPRSGDLSVYWYQQSLDQGLQFLIQYYNGEERAKGNILERFSAQQFPDLHSELNLSSLELGDSALYFCASSVEPSGRDSNEQFFGPGTRLTVL.

The CDR3 spells CASSLVGHLTGELFF. CDR3 DNA: TGTGCCAGCAGCTTAGTGGGACATCTTACCGGGGAGCTGTTTTTT. This chain uses TRBV7-2 with TRBJ2-2, with D possibly matching TRBD1 (6 bases). This CDR3 contains 15 residues. CDR1 SGHTA and CDR2 FQGNSA come from the germline V gene. V gave up 1 base and J gave up 5 bases, with 11 bases separating them. Based on the CDR3 plus reference TRBV7-2 and TRBJ2-2, the full variable domain is GAGVSQSPSNKVTEKGKDVELRCDPISGHTALYWYRQSLGQGLEFLIYFQGNSAPDKSGLPSDRFSAERTGGSVSTLTIQRTQQEDSAVYLCASSLVGHLTGELFFGEGSRLTVL.

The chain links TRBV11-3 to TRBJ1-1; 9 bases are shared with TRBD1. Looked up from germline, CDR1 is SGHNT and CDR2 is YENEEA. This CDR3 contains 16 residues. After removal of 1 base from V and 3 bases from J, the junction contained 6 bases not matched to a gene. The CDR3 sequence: CASSLGGQGGDTEAFF. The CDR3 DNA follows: TGTGCCAGCAGCTTAGGGGGACAGGGAGGAGACACTGAAGCTTTCTTT.